The source of this T cell receptor beta chain is a study of OX40 agonist ivuxolimab in advanced cancers. The protocol was immunoSEQ multiplex PCR, while the TCRdb copy is restricted to in-frame clones and leaves out a portion. The table includes more than 65,000 clones, roughly 81% detected once. The junction had 4 bases not matched to a gene; V was cut back by 10 bases and J by 0 bases. The CDR3 is made up of 13 amino acids. Germline V lookup: CDR1 WSHSY, CDR2 SAAADI. This clone was counted only a few times. The clonotype comes from an adult with an advanced solid tumor such as melanoma, head and neck, liver or kidney cancer. The sequencing used CD4+ or CD8+ T cells sorted from blood, collected in a trial of the OX40 agonist ivuxolimab. The chain carries TRBV10-2 and TRBJ1-1; 8 nucleotides line up with TRBD1. The CDR3 sequence: CAIAGQVNTEAFF. CDR3 bases: TGCGCCATCGCGGGACAGGTGAACACTGAAGCTTTCTTT.